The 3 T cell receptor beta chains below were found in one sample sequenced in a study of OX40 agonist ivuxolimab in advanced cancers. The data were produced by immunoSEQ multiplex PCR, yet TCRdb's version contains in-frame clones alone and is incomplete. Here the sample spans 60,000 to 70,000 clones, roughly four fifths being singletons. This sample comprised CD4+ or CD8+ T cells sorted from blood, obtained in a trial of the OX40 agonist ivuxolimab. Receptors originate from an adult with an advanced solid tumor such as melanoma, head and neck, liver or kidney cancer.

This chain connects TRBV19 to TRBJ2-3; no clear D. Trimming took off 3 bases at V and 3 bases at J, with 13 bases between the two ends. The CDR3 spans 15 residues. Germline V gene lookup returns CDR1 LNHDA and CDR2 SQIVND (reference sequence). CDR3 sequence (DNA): TGTGCCAGTAGTATCTCTGACTTAGGAACAGATACGCAGTATTTT. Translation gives CASSISDLGTDTQYF.

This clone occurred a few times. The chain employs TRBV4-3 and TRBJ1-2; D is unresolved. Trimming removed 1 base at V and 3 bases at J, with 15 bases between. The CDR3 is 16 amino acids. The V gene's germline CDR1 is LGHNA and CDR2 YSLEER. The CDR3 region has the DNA TGCGCCAGCAGCCAAGTTGAAGGGTTGGTGGACTATGGCTACACCTTC. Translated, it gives CASSQVEGLVDYGYTF.

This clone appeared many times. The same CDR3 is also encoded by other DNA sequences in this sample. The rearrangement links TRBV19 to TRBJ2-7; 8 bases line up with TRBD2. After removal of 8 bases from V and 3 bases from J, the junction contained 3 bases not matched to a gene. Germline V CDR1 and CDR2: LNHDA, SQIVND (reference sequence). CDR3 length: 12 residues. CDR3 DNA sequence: TGTGCCAGTGGGCGGGGGGACTACGAGCAGTACTTC. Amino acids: CASGRGDYEQYF.